This TCR beta chain is from a study of blood T cell repertoires in COVID-19 (dated by TCRdb to 2019 to 2021). Concerning the study at large: Samples covering the acute and convalescent phases of COVID-19 were provided by collaborators in the United States, Italy and Spain. The material from the prospective study consisted of cDNA or gDNA derived from T cells, B-cell-depleted T cells, or PBMCs. The dataset comprised deeply sampled blood TCRbeta repertoires from subjects exposed to, actively infected with, or recovered from COVID-19. The repertoires were released in a freely available public database intended as a resource for research on the immune response to SARS-CoV-2. Samples came from the ongoing ImmuneRACE study (first 160 participants) plus 1,254 subjects from 6 global collaborators. Sample metadata almost always included a de-identified subject ID, COVID-19 status, age in years and sex. Where HLA class I and class II types were available, the types were taken from metadata supplied by the sample provider, not from assay-based typing.

As encoded in the germline V gene (reference sequence), CDR1 is LNHDA while CDR2 is SQIVND. The CDR3 goes from the cysteine to the phenylalanine over 14 residues. CDR3 DNA only is kept here, 42 bases in frame from base 1. Cut back by 10 bases and 5 bases, the V and J ends lie 20 bases apart. Collaborating institutions collected whole blood in K2EDTA tubes following their own protocols. For TCRbeta analysis, collaborators shipped samples as frozen whole blood, isolated PBMCs, or DNA extracted from either of those sample types. Overall study results and their limits: Clinical and demographic metadata were provided uncurated, with the amount varying by source and participant.

As regards this clone: There is no known antigen for this receptor. The input lacks base qualities; no much larger clone sits a single base away.

The immunoSEQ Assay, a bias-controlled multiplex PCR, was used to amplify TCRbeta CDR3 regions from genomic DNA. In the paper's pipeline: Within the assay, amplification of reference gene primers was used to estimate how many nucleated cells each sample contained. Sequence reads were collapsed and filtered to measure the absolute abundance of every unique TCRbeta CDR3 rearrangement. For each sample, productive Simpson clonality was calculated by taking the square root of Simpson's diversity index across productive rearrangements. Drawn from immuneACCESS, this table holds only the in-frame rearrangements with V and J called that TCRdb kept. Clones are partly lost; checked studies trace under half to an unresolved V gene and leave the rest unexplained. From that table come the V and J calls and clone size; the DNA was used to work out D and trimming. A total of around 26,000 clones appear in this sample, around 82% of them only once. The leading ten clones occupy under 2% of the sample.

The sequencing sample was made of peripheral blood. The TCR sequence derives from an elderly man with active or convalescent COVID-19. The chain uses TRBV19 and TRBJ2-5, and possibly TRBD2, on 6 matching bases. The CDR3 sequence is CAIRTGVLRETQYF. The nucleotides are TGTGCCATTAGAACGGGAGTTCTTAGGGAGACCCAGTACTTC.